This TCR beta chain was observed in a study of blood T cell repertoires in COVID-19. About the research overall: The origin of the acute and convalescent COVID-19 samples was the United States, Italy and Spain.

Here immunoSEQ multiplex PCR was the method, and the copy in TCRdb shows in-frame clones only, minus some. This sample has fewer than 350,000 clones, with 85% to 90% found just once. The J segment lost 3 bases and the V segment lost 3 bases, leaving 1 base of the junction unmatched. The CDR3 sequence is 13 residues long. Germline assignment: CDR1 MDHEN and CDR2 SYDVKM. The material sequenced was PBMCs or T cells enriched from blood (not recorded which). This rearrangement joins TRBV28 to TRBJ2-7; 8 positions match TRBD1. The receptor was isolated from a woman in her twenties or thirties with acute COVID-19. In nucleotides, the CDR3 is TGTGCCAGCAGTTTCGGACAGGGCTACGAGCAGTACTTC. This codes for CASSFGQGYEQYF.